This T cell receptor beta chain was sequenced during a study of T cell changes during pregnancy in multiple sclerosis. Data came from immunoSEQ multiplex PCR; TCRdb stores just in-frame clones and leaves some out. The sample has tens of thousands of clones, approximately 94% seen once. Trimming stripped 0 bases from V and 1 base from J, with 7 bases between. CDR1 SGDLS and CDR2 YYNGEE come from the germline V gene. This CDR3 spans 15 amino acids. Sequencing was performed on CD4+ T cells from peripheral blood mononuclear cells, taken after pregnancy. The TCR sequence derives from a female donor with multiple sclerosis, enrolled in a pregnancy study. V gene TRBV9 combines with J gene TRBJ2-2; D call uncertain. The CDR3 reads CASSVAPVNTGELFF. The CDR3 nucleotides are TGTGCCAGCAGCGTAGCCCCAGTGAACACCGGGGAGCTGTTTTTT.